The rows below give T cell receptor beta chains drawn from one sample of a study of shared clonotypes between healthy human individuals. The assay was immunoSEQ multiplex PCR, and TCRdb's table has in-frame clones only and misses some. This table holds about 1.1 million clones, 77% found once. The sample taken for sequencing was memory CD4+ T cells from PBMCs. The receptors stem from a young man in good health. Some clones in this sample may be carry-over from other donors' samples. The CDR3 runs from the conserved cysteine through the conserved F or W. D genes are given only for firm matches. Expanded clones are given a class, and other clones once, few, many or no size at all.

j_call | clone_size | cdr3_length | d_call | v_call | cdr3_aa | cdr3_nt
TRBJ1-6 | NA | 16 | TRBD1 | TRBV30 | CAWSVRRGRGNSPLHF | TGTGCCTGGAGTGTACGTAGGGGGCGAGGCAATTCACCCCTCCACTTT
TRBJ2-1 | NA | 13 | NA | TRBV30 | CAWARQVYNEQFF | TGTGCCTGGGCCCGACAGGTATACAATGAGCAGTTCTTC
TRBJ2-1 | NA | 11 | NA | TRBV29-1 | CSVEDPPVWFF | TGCAGCGTTGAAGACCCCCCGGTTTGGTTCTTC
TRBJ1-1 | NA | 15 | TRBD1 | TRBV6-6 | CASRNPQGDWTEAFF | TGTGCCAGCAGGAACCCACAGGGGGATTGGACTGAAGCTTTCTTT
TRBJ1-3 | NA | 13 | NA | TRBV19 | CASTRQPGNTIYF | TGTGCCAGTACGAGGCAGCCTGGAAACACCATATATTTT
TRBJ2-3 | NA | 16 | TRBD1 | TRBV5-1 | CASSTRTGRPTDTQYF | TGCGCCAGCAGCACCCGGACAGGTCGCCCCACAGATACGCAGTATTTT
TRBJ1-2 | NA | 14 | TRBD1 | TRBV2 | CASNDAGGPYGYTF | TGTGCCAGCAATGATGCAGGGGGTCCCTATGGCTACACCTTC
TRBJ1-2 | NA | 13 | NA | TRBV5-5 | CASSIGEGFGYTF | TGTGCCAGCAGCATTGGAGAGGGGTTTGGCTACACCTTC
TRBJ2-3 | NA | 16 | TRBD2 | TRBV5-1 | CASSLVLAGSTDTQYF | TGCGCCAGCAGCTTGGTACTAGCGGGAAGCACAGATACGCAGTATTTT
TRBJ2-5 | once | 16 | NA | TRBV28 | CASSPPLRGWRETQYF | TGTGCCAGCAGCCCCCCCCTACGGGGATGGAGGGAGACCCAGTACTTC
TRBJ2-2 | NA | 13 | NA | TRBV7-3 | CASKGRNTGELFF | TGTGCCAGCAAGGGAAGGAACACCGGGGAGCTGTTTTTT
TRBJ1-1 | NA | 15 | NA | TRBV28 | CASSSPAAGNTEAFF | TGTGCCAGCAGTTCCCCCGCCGCGGGGAACACTGAAGCTTTCTTT
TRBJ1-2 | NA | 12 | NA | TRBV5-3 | CARSPTDPGYTF | TGTGCCAGAAGCCCCACGGACCCAGGCTACACCTTC
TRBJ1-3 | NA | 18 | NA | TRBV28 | CASSTEGDWWGSGNTIYF | TGTGCCAGCAGCACAGAGGGGGACTGGTGGGGCTCTGGAAACACCATATATTTT
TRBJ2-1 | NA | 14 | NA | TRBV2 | CASSREGVGNEQFF | TGTGCCAGCAGCCGGGAAGGGGTAGGCAATGAGCAGTTCTTC
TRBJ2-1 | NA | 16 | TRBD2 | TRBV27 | CASSPERLAGFNEQFF | TGTGCCAGCAGTCCTGAACGACTAGCGGGATTCAATGAGCAGTTCTTC
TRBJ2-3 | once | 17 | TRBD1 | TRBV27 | CASSLGIRDRGADTQYF | TGTGCCAGCAGTTTGGGGATACGGGACAGGGGGGCCGATACGCAGTATTTT
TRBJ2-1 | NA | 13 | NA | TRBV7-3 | CASSLNSYNEQFF | TGTGCCAGCAGCTTAAACAGCTACAATGAGCAGTTCTTC
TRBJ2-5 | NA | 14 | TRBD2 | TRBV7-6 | CASTLGAGEETQYF | TGTGCCAGCACCTTAGGGGCGGGGGAAGAGACCCAGTACTTC
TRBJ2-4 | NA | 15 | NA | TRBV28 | CASSLSTGGKNIQYF | TGTGCCAGCAGTTTATCAACGGGCGGCAAAAACATTCAGTACTTC
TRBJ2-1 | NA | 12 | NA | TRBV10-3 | CAIRGQENEQFF | TGTGCCATCAGGGGCCAGGAGAATGAGCAGTTCTTC
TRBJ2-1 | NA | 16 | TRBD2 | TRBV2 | CASREGLAGGAGEQFF | TGTGCCAGCAGGGAGGGACTAGCGGGAGGAGCAGGAGAGCAGTTCTTC
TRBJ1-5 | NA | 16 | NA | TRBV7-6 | CASSLGPGTSNQPQHF | TGTGCCAGCAGCTTAGGGCCAGGGACAAGCAATCAGCCCCAGCATTTT
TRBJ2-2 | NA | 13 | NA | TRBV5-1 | CASSLREPGELFF | TGCGCCAGCAGCTTGAGGGAACCCGGGGAGCTGTTTTTT
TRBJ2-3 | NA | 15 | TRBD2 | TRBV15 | CATSPRTSGTDTQYF | TGTGCCACCAGCCCCCGGACTAGCGGTACAGATACGCAGTATTTT
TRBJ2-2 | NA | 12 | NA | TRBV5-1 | CASSWGTGELFF | TGCGCCAGCAGCTGGGGGACCGGGGAGCTGTTTTTT
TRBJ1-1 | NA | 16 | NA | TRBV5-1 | CASRYGAGIENTEAFF | TGCGCCAGCAGGTATGGGGCAGGGATAGAGAACACTGAAGCTTTCTTT
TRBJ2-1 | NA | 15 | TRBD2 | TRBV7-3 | CASRSTSGSPNEQFF | TGTGCCAGCAGGTCAACTAGCGGGAGTCCCAATGAGCAGTTCTTC
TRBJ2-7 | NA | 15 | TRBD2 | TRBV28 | CASSSLTSYKYEQYF | TGTGCCAGCAGTTCCCTGACTAGCTATAAGTACGAGCAGTACTTC